Following are 20 T cell receptor beta chains from one sample sequenced in a study of T cells after posttransplantation cyclophosphamide. Assay: immunoSEQ multiplex PCR; the TCRdb copy retains only in-frame clones and omits some. Here the sample spans roughly 9,200 clones, 80% to 90% being singletons. Sample: memory CD4+ T cells sorted from PBMCs. Receptors originate from a woman in her fifties or sixties in good health, CMV-negative, and a related stem cell transplant donor.

The V call is TRBV7-6, the J call TRBJ2-5, with 7 bases fitting TRBD1. The CDR3 is 17 residues long. J was trimmed by 4 bases and V by 5 bases; bases with no gene match: 16. The germline V gene encodes CDR1 SGHVS and CDR2 FNYEAQ. This chain's CDR3 is CASSLSVNPAGGETQYF. DNA of the CDR3: TGTGCCAGCAGCCTTAGCGTCAATCCTGCAGGGGGAGAGACCCAGTACTTC.

The sample holds one count of this clone. The J gene is TRBJ1-2, the V gene TRBV28; D gene unclear. CDR1 is MDHEN, CDR2 SYDVKM, per germline. The CDR3 is 11 residues long. The V and J ends lost 2 bases and 5 bases respectively, with 3 bases between them. The CDR3 DNA follows: TGTGCCAGCAGTTTACCGTATGGCTACACCTTC. Its protein is CASSLPYGYTF.

J is TRBJ2-5 and V is TRBV4-2, with TRBD2 identical over 10 bases. V shed 9 bases and J 5 bases; nucleotides not matched to a gene: 6. Germline CDR1 LGHNA, CDR2 YNFKEQ. CDR3 length: 13 residues. This chain's CDR3 is CASSTSGFETQYF. The CDR3 DNA sequence: TGTGCCAGTTCGACTAGCGGGTTTGAGACCCAGTACTTC.

The chain has TRBV4-3 and TRBJ1-4; possible D gene TRBD1, 6 bases. This CDR3 has 17 amino acids. V gave up 0 bases and J gave up 2 bases, with 13 bases separating them. The germline gives CDR1 LGHNA, CDR2 YSLEER. DNA of the CDR3: TGCGCCAGCAGCCAAGATGTCAGGGGTTCCACTAATGAAAAACTGTTTTTT. It is translated as CASSQDVRGSTNEKLFF.

This chain links TRBV6-6 with TRBJ2-7; tentatively, D is TRBD1 (5 bases). The CDR3 has 14 amino acids. Germline CDR1 reads MNHNY; CDR2 reads SVGAGI (reference sequence). V was pared by 0 bases and J by 4 bases, with 10 bases between. The CDR3 region has the DNA TGTGCCAGCAGTTACTCTTTGGGGCAATACGAGCAGTACTTC. Its protein is CASSYSLGQYEQYF.

As to this clone: The sample has other DNA sequences that encode this CDR3 too. V is TRBV4-3 and J is TRBJ1-6; the match to TRBD1 covers 11 bases. The J segment lost 10 bases and the V segment lost 4 bases, leaving 3 bases of the junction unmatched. Germline lookup yields CDR1 LGHNA and CDR2 YSLEER. The CDR3 extends over 14 amino acids. The CDR3 nucleotides read TGCGCCAGCAGCCGGGACAGGGGGGACTCACCCCTCCACTTT. Translation: CASSRDRGDSPLHF.

This chain links TRBV6-5 with TRBJ1-5; possibly TRBD1 for D (5 bases). The CDR3 is made up of 15 amino acids. Trimming removed 0 bases from V and 4 bases from J, with 10 bases in between. Germline CDR1 MNHEY, CDR2 SVGAGI. CDR3 amino acids: CASSYSTGGNQPQHF. The CDR3 bases are TGTGCCAGCAGTTACTCGACCGGGGGGAATCAGCCCCAGCATTTT.

Turning to this clone: The junction and the germline gene differ at one end; a read error may be behind it. The identical CDR3 is also encoded by other nucleotide sequences in the sample. This chain connects TRBV7-9 to TRBJ1-6, with D possibly TRBD1 on 5 matching bases. Germline CDR1 reads SEHNR; CDR2 reads FQNEAQ (reference sequence). This CDR3 has 18 amino acids. Here the CDR3 DNA reads TGTGCCAGCAGCCCCATGACAGTCTCCAGCTCCTATAATTCCCCCCTCCACTTT. Translation: CASSPMTVSSSYNSPLHF.

This clone was recorded only once. The gene calls are TRBV7-2 and TRBJ2-7, with a weak D call TRBD2 (6 bases). The CDR3 contains 15 residues. Germline V CDR1 and CDR2: SGHTA, FQGNSA. Trimming stripped 4 bases from V and 2 bases from J, with 15 bases between. This CDR3 is CASSSGGRRAYEQYF. The CDR3 nucleotides read TGTGCCAGCAGCTCCGGAGGGCGGAGGGCCTACGAGCAGTACTTC.

The rearrangement links TRBV15 to TRBJ2-5; 12 bases are shared with TRBD1. The J call is in doubt because the DNA end fits TRBJ2-7 better. The CDR3 has 16 amino acids. CDR1 is LNHNV, CDR2 YYDKDF, per germline (reference sequence). Written as DNA, the CDR3 is TGTGCCACCAGCAGAGGGGACAGGGGGCGCGGTACCGAGCAGTACTTC. Its translation: CATSRGDRGRGTEQYF.

The chain links TRBV29-1 to TRBJ2-2; 10 bases agree with TRBD1. CDR3 length: 13 amino acids. Germline V lookup: CDR1 SQVTM, CDR2 ANQGSEA. V gave up 4 bases and J gave up 4 bases; unmatched junction bases: 0. The CDR3 DNA follows: TGCAGCGTTGGGACAGGGGGCACCGGGGAGCTGTTTTTT. It encodes CSVGTGGTGELFF.

This chain joins TRBV7-9 and TRBJ2-7; perhaps TRBD2 as D (6 bases). Germline assignment: CDR1 SEHNR and CDR2 FQNEAQ (reference sequence). The CDR3 sequence is 14 residues long. The ends were cut back, 1 base at V and 0 bases at J, with 7 bases in the middle. The CDR3 DNA follows: TGTGCCAGCAGCTTAGACGGGGGCTCCTACGAGCAGTACTTC. Amino acids: CASSLDGGSYEQYF.

The chain has TRBV7-9 and TRBJ1-4, with D possibly being TRBD1 (6 bases). The V and J ends lost 6 bases and 8 bases respectively, with 16 bases between them. This CDR3 comprises 14 residues. Germline CDR1 is SEHNR and CDR2 is FQNEAQ (reference sequence). The CDR3 sequence is CASRSTAGTEKLFF. CDR3 DNA: TGTGCCAGCAGGTCAACCGCCGGGACAGAAAAACTGTTTTTT.

V is TRBV27 and J is TRBJ2-1; 8 bases are a match to TRBD2. CDR1 and CDR2 (germline): MNHEY, SMNVEV (reference sequence). V was pared by 5 bases and J by 6 bases, with 6 bases of the junction left unmatched. The CDR3 loop spans 14 amino acids. As DNA, the CDR3 is TGTGCCAGCAGTGCCGGACTAGCAGTCAATGAGCAGTTCTTC. Translation: CASSAGLAVNEQFF.

J is TRBJ2-2 and V is TRBV2; D might be TRBD1 (5 bases). Deletions cut 7 bases from V and 1 base from J, with 7 bases between. Per germline, CDR1 SNHLY and CDR2 FYNNEI. The CDR3 consists of 13 residues. CDR3 sequence: CASNRLNTGELFF. DNA for the CDR3: TGTGCCAGCAACAGGTTGAACACCGGGGAGCTGTTTTTT.

V and J are TRBV5-1 and TRBJ1-6; D not resolved. Germline V CDR1 and CDR2: SGHRS, YFSETQ. The germline V and J ends were trimmed by 5 bases and 3 bases, with 12 bases remaining between them. The CDR3 extends over 15 amino acids. The CDR3 loop is CASSERPDYNSPLHF. CDR3 nucleotides: TGCGCCAGCAGTGAGCGGCCGGACTATAATTCACCCCTCCACTTT.

The V and J genes are TRBV27 and TRBJ1-6, with D hard to call. Germline V lookup: CDR1 MNHEY, CDR2 SMNVEV (reference sequence). The CDR3 consists of 19 residues. Trimming took off 0 bases at V and 0 bases at J, with 15 bases between the two ends. For the CDR3, the DNA is TGTGCCAGCAGTTTATCGACGTGGGCCTTAAGCTCCTATAATTCACCCCTCCACTTT. Translated, it gives CASSLSTWALSSYNSPLHF.

The table lists this clone with a count of one. The junction departs from germline at one end; a sequencing error may be responsible. The rearrangement links TRBV2 to TRBJ1-2; D gene ambiguous. The length of the CDR3 is 11 residues. The V gene's germline CDR1 is SNHLY and CDR2 FYNNEI. The CDR3 coding sequence is TGTGCCAGCAGTCTCTTCGACACCTCCGTCTTC. Protein sequence: CASSLFDTSVF.

This chain links TRBV7-7 with TRBJ2-5; TRBD2 aligns across 7 bases. The V gene end was trimmed by 5 bases and the J gene end by 2 bases; junction bases not matched to a gene: 11. This CDR3 region has 16 residues. In germline, CDR1 is SSHAT, CDR2 FNYEAQ (reference sequence). For the CDR3, the DNA is TGTGCCAGCAGCACCCTTAGTATCGGGGGGCAAGAGACCCAGTACTTC. It yields the protein CASSTLSIGGQETQYF.

This rearrangement joins TRBV5-1 to TRBJ2-3; D might be TRBD2 (5 bases). V was pared by 4 bases and J by 6 bases, with 12 bases between. This CDR3 is built from 13 residues. In germline, CDR1 is SGHRS, CDR2 YFSETQ. The CDR3 loop is CASSTRVADTQYF. The CDR3 DNA is TGCGCCAGCAGCACGAGGGTGGCGGATACGCAGTATTTT.